The T cell receptor (beta chain) described here comes from a study of OX40 agonist ivuxolimab in advanced cancers. Study overall: Patients undergoing dose escalation presented with hepatocellular carcinoma, melanoma, renal cell or head and neck cancer. It was permissible to have had prior anti-PD-1, anti-PD-L1 or anti-CTLA-4 therapy, and about 40% had some. Broader study findings: On average, CD8+ T cells had more expanded clones than CD4+.

CDR1 and CDR2 (germline): MGHRA, YSYEKL. The CDR3 has 16 amino acids. Notes on this clone: Antigen specificity is unknown. At one end, the junction sequence differs from germline, possibly due to a read error.

The table came from immunoSEQ multiplex PCR; TCRdb's copy has only in-frame clones and leaves some out. The repertoire holds more than 80,000 clones, with approximately 90% as singletons. The rearrangement joins TRBV4-1 to TRBJ2-2; D is possibly TRBD1 or TRBD2 (5 bases each). The source is an adult with an advanced solid tumor such as melanoma, head and neck, liver or kidney cancer. The starting material was CD4+ or CD8+ T cells sorted from blood, obtained in a trial of the OX40 agonist ivuxolimab. CDR3 nucleotide sequence: TGCGCCAGCAGCCCCGATCCGGGACGTAACACCGGGAAGCTGTTTTTT. This gives the protein CASSPDPGRNTGKLFF.